This TCR beta chain was found in a study of T cell responses to AZD1222 COVID-19 vaccine. Study-wide findings and caveats: Sampled repertoires all dated from after the peak T cell response.

The ends lost 5 bases at V and 10 bases at J; junction bases unmatched: 6. CDR3 length: 12 amino acids. On this clone itself: Its antigen is currently unknown.

This table comes from immunoSEQ multiplex PCR, and its TCRdb copy is limited to in-frame clones, with some not included. Of around 100,000 clones detected, about 83% appear once; the ten largest clones hold 15% to 20%. Source: peripheral blood, taken on day 0 of AZD1222 vaccination. The J gene is TRBJ1-1, the V gene TRBV12-3 or TRBV12-4, with 8 bases that match TRBD1. The clonotype was recovered from an adult in good health. The CDR3 loop is CASSRRTGIAFF. DNA of the CDR3: TGTGCCAGCAGTAGAAGGACAGGGATAGCTTTCTTT.